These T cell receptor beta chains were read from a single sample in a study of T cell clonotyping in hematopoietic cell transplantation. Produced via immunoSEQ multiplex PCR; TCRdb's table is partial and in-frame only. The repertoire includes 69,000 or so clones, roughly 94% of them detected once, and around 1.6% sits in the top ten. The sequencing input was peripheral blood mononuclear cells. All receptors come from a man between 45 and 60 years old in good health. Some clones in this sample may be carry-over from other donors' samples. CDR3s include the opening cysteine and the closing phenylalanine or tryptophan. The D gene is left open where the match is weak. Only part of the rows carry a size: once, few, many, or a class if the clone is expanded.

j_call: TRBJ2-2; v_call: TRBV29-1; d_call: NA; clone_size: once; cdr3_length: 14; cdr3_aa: CSVRAGQNTGELFF; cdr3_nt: TGCAGCGTTCGGGCGGGACAGAACACCGGGGAGCTGTTTTTT
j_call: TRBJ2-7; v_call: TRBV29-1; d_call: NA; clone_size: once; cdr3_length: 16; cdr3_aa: CSVTGSGGERPYEQYF; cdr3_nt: TGCAGCGTGACCGGCTCTGGGGGTGAAAGGCCCTACGAGCAGTACTTC
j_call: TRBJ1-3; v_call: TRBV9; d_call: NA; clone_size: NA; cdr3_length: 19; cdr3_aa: CASSVGGREGGRSGNTIYF; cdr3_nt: TGTGCCAGCAGCGTAGGAGGACGAGAGGGCGGACGGTCTGGAAACACCATATATTTT
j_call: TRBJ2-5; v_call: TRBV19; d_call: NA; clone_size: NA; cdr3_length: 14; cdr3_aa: CASSIKGNQETQYF; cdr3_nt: TGTGCCAGTAGTATAAAAGGGAACCAAGAGACCCAGTACTTC
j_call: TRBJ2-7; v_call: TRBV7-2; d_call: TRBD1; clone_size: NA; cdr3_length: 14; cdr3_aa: CASSMDRTSYEQYF; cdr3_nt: TGTGCCAGCAGCATGGACAGGACCTCTTACGAGCAGTACTTC
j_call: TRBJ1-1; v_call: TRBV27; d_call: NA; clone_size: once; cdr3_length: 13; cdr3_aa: CASSLSTFTEAFF; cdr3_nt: TGTGCCAGCAGTTTATCCACCTTCACTGAAGCTTTCTTT
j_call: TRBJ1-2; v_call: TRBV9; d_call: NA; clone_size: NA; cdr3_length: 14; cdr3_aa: CASSVDPEGYGYTF; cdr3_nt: TGTGCCAGCAGCGTAGACCCGGAGGGGTATGGCTACACCTTC
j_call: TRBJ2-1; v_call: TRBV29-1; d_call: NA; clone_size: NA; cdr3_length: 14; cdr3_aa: CSVDGGTAYNEQFF; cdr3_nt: TGCAGCGTTGATGGCGGGACGGCCTACAATGAGCAGTTCTTC
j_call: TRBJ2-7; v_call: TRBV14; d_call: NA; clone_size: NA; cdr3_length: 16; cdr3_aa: CASSQDSGSVSYEQYF; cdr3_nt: TGTGCCAGCAGCCAAGATTCAGGCTCTGTCAGTTACGAGCAGTACTTC
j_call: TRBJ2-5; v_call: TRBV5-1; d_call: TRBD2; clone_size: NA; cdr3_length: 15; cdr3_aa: CASSLGTSGQETQYF; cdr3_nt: TGCGCCAGCAGCTTGGGGACTAGCGGACAAGAGACCCAGTACTTC
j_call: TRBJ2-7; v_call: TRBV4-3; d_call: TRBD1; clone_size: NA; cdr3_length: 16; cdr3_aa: CASSQASGTGGSEQYF; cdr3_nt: TGCGCCAGCAGCCAAGCGTCTGGGACAGGGGGTAGCGAGCAGTACTTC
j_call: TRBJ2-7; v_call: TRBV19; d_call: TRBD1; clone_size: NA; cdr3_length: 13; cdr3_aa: CASSMGDRSEQYF; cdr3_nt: TGTGCCAGTAGCATGGGGGACAGATCCGAGCAGTACTTC
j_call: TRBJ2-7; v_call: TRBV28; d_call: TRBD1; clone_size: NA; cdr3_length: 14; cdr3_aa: CASSLTGASYEQYF; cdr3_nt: TGTGCCAGCAGTTTGACAGGGGCCTCCTACGAGCAGTACTTC
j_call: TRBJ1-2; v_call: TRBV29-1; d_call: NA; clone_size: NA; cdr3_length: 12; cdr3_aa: CSVGFSLGGYTF; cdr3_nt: TGCAGCGTTGGATTTAGCTTGGGTGGCTACACCTTC
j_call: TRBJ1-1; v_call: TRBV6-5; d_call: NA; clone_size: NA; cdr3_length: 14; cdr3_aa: CASSLSGGGTEAFF; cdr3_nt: TGTGCCAGCAGCCTCTCCGGAGGGGGCACTGAAGCTTTCTTT
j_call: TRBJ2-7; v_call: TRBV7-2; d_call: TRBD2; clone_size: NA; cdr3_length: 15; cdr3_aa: CASSTSGSVSYEQYF; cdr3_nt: TGTGCCAGCAGCACTAGCGGGAGTGTTTCCTACGAGCAGTACTTC
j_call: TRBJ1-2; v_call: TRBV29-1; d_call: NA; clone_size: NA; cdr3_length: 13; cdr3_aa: CSAGRNANYGYTF; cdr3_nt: TGCAGCGCGGGGAGGAACGCTAACTATGGCTACACCTTC
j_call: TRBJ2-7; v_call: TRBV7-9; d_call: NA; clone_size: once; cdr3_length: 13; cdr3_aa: CASSLELTGEQYF; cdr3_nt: TGTGCCAGCAGCTTAGAATTAACGGGGGAGCAGTACTTC
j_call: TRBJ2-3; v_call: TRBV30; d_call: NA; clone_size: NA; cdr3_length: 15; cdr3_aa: CAWSGGGAGTDTQYF; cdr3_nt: TGTGCCTGGAGTGGTGGGGGCGCAGGCACAGATACGCAGTATTTT
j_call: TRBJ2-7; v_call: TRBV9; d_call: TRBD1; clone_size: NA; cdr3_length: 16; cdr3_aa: CASSAGTGQGDYEQYF; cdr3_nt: TGTGCCAGCAGCGCCGGAACGGGACAGGGGGACTACGAGCAGTACTTC
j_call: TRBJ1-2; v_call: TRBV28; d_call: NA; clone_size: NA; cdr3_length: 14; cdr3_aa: CASNPLRGWDGYTF; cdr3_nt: TGTGCCAGCAACCCATTACGGGGGTGGGATGGCTACACCTTC
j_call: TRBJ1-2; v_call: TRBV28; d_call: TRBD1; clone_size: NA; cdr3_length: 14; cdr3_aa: CASSFGQGAYGYTF; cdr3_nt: TGTGCCAGCAGTTTCGGACAGGGGGCGTATGGCTACACCTTC
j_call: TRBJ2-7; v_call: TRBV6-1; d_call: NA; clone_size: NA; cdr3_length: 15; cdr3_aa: CASRTVTGLSYEQYF; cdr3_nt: TGTGCCAGCAGAACTGTGACAGGCCTTTCCTACGAGCAGTACTTC
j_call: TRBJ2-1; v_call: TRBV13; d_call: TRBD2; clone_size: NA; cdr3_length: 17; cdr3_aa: CASSSRASGSSYNEQFF; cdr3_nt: TGTGCCAGCAGCTCCCGGGCTAGCGGGAGCTCCTACAATGAGCAGTTCTTC
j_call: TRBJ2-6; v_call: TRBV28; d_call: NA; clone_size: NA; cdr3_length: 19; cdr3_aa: CASRGQVSRNYKGANVLTF; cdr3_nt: TGTGCCAGCAGGGGTCAGGTCAGCCGAAACTATAAAGGGGCCAACGTCCTGACTTTC
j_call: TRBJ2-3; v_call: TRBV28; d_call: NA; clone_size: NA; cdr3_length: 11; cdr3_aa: CASSASYTQYF; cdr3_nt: TGTGCCAGCAGTGCCAGTTATACGCAGTATTTT
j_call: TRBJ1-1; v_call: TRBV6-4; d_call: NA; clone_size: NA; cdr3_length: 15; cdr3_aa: CASSQGTTGNTEAFF; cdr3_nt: TGTGCCAGCAGCCAAGGGACTACAGGGAACACTGAAGCTTTCTTT
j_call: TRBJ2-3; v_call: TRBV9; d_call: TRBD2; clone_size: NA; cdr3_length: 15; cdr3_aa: CASSHSGGSTDTQYF; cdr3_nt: TGTGCCAGCAGCCACAGCGGGGGGAGCACAGATACGCAGTATTTT
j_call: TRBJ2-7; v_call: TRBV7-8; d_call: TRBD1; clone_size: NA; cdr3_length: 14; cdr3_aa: CASSLGQGLGEQYF; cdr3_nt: TGTGCCAGCAGCCTGGGACAGGGTCTGGGCGAGCAGTACTTC
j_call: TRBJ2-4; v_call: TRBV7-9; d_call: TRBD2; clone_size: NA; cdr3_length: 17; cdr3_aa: CASSPRTSGYQENIQYF; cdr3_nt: TGTGCCAGCAGCCCGAGGACTAGCGGATACCAAGAAAACATTCAGTACTTC
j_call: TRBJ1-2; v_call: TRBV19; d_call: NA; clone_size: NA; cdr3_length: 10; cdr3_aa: CAVGGAGYTF; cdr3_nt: TGTGCCGTGGGAGGGGCTGGCTACACCTTC
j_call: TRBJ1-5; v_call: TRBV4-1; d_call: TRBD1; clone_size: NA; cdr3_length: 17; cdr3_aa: CASSEGQGPYSNQPQHF; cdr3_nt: TGCGCCAGCAGCGAGGGACAGGGACCTTATAGCAATCAGCCCCAGCATTTT
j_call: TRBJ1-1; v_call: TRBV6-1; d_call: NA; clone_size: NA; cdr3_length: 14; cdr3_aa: CASIGTPGYTEAFF; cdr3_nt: TGTGCCAGCATCGGGACCCCGGGATATACTGAAGCTTTCTTT
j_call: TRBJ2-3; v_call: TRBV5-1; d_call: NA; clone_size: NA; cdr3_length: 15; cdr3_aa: CASSFGRGLGDTQYF; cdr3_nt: TGCGCCAGCAGCTTTGGGCGGGGTTTGGGAGATACGCAGTATTTT
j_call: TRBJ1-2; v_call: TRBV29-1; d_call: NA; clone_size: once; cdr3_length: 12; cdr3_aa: CSVEGGSSSYTF; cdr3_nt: TGCAGCGTTGAAGGGGGAAGTTCGAGCTACACCTTC